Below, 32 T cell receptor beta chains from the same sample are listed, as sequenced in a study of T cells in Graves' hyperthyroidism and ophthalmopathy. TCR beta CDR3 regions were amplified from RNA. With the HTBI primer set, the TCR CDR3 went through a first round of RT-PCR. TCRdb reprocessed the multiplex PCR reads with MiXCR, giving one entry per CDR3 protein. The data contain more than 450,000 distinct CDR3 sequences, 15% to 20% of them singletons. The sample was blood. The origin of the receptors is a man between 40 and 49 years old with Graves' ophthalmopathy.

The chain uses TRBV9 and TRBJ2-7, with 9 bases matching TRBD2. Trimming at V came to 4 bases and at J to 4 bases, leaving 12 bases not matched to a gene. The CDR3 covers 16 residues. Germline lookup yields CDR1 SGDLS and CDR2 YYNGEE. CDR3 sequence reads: CASSCTGLAGHYEQYF. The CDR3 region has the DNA TGTGCCAGCAGCTGCACGGGGCTAGCGGGACATTACGAGCAGTACTTC. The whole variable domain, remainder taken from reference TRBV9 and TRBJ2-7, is DSGVTQTPKHLITATGQRVTLRCSPRSGDLSVYWYQQSLDQGLQFLIQYYNGEERAKGNILERFSAQQFPDLHSELNLSSLELGDSALYFCASSCTGLAGHYEQYFGPGTRLTVT.

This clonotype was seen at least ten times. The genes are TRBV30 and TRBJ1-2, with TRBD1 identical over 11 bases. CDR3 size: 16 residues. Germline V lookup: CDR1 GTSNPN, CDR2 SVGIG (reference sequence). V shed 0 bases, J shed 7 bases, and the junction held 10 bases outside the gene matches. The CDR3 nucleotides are TGTGCCTGGAGTGTTCCCTTGGGACAGGGGGGACTTGGCTACACCTTC. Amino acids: CAWSVPLGQGGLGYTF. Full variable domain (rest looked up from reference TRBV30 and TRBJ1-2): SQTIHQWPATLVQPVGSPLSLECTVEGTSNPNLYWYRQAAGRGLQLLFYSVGIGQISSEVPQNLSASRPQDRQFILSSKKLLLSDSGFYLCAWSVPLGQGGLGYTFGSGTRLTVV.

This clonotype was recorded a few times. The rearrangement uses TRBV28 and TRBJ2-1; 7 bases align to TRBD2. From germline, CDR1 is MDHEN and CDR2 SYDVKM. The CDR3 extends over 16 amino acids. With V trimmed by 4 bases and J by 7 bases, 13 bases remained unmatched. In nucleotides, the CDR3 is TGTGCCAGCAGTTCCGCCGCGGGGGTCCTAAGGAATGAGCAGTTCTTC. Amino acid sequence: CASSSAAGVLRNEQFF.

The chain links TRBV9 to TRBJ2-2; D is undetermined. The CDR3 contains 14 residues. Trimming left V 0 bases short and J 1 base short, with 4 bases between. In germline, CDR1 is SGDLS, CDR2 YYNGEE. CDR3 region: CASSVVGNTGELFF. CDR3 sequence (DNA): TGTGCCAGCAGCGTAGTGGGGAACACCGGGGAGCTGTTTTTT.

In nucleotides, the CDR3 is TGTGCCAGCAGGAGGGCCGAGAACACCGGGGAGCTGTTTTTT. The encoded protein is CASRRAENTGELFF. The chain has TRBV6-1 and TRBJ2-2; the D gene is possibly TRBD2 (5 bases). Germline CDR1 and CDR2: MNHNS and SASEGT. V gave up 6 bases and J gave up 1 base, with 9 bases separating them. CDR3 length equals 14 residues.

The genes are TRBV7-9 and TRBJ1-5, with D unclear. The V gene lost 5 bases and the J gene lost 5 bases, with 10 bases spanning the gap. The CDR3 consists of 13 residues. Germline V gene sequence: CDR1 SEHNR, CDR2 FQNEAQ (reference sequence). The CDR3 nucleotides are TGTGCCAGCAGCCCCATCTCACATCAGCCCCAGCATTTT. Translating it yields CASSPISHQPQHF.

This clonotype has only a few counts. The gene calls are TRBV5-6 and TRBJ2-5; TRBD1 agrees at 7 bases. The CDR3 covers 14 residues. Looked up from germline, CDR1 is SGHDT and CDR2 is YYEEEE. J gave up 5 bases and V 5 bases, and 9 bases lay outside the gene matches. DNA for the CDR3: TGTGCCAGCAGTAAAAGGGGGCTGGAGGAGACCCAGTACTTC. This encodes CASSKRGLEETQYF.

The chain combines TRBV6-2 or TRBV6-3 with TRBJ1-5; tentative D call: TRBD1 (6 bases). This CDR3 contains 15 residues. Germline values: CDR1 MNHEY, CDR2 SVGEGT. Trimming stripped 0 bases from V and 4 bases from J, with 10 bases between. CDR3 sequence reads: CASSYSGGPNQPQHF. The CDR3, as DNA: TGTGCCAGCAGTTACTCCGGGGGGCCAAATCAGCCCCAGCATTTT.

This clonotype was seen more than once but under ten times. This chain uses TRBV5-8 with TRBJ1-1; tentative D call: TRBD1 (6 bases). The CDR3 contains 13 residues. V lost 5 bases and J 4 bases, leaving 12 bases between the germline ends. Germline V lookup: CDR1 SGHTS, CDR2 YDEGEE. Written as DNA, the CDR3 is TGTGCCAGCAGGTTGCCGGGGGCCACTGAAGCTTTCTTT. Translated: CASRLPGATEAFF.

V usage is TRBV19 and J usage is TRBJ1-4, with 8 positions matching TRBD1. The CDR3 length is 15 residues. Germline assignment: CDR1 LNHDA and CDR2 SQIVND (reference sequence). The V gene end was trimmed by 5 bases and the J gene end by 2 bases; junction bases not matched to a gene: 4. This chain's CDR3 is CASSLQGATNEKLFF. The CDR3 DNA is TGTGCCAGTAGTCTCCAGGGGGCGACTAATGAAAAACTGTTTTTT.

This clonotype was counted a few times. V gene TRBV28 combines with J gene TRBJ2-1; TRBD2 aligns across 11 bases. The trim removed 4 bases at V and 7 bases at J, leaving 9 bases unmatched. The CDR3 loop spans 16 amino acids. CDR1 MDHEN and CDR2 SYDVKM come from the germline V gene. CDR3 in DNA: TGTGCCAGCAGTTATGGACATAGCGGGAGGGGAAATGAGCAGTTCTTC. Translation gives CASSYGHSGRGNEQFF.

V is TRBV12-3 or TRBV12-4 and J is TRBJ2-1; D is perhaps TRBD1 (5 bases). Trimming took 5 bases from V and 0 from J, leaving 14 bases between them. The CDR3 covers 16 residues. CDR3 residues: CASSPTDSSSYNEQFF. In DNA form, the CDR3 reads TGTGCCAGCAGTCCCACTGACAGTAGCTCCTACAATGAGCAGTTCTTC.

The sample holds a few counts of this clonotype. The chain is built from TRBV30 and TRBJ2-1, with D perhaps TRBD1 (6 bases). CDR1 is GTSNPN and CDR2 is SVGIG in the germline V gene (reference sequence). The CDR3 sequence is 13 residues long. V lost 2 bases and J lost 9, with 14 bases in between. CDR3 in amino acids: CAWSNLQGGEQFF. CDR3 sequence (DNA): TGTGCCTGGAGTAATTTACAGGGTGGTGAGCAGTTCTTC.

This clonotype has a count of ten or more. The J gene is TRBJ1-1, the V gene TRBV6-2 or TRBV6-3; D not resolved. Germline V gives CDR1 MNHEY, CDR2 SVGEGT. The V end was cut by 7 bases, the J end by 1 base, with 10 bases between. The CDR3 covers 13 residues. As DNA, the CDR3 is TGTGCCAGCAAGTCAGAGAGGAACACTGAAGCTTTCTTT. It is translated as CASKSERNTEAFF.

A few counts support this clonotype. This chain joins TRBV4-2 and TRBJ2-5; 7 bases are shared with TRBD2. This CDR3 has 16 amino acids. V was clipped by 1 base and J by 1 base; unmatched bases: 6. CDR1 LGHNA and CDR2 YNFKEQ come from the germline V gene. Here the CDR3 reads CASSQGAGEIQETQYF. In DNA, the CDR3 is TGTGCCAGCAGCCAAGGGGCGGGAGAAATCCAAGAGACCCAGTACTTC.

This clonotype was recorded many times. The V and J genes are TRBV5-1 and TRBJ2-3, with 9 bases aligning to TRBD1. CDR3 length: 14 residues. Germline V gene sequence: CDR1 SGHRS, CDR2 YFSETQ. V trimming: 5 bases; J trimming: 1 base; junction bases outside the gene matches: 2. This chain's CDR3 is CASRTGGGTDTQYF. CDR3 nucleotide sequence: TGCGCCAGCAGAACAGGGGGCGGCACAGATACGCAGTATTTT.

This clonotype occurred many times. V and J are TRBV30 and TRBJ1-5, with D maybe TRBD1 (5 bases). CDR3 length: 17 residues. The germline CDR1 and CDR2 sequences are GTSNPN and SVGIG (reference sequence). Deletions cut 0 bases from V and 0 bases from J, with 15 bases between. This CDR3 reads CAWSVHSGISSNQPQHF. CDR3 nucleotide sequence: TGTGCCTGGAGTGTACATTCAGGGATTAGTAGCAATCAGCCCCAGCATTTT.

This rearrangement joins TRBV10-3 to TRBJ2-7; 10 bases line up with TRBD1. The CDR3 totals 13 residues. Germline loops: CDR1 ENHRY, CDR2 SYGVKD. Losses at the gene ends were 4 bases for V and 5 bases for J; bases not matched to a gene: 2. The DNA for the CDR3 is TGTGCCATCAGTGTGGGACAGGGGCACGAGCAGTACTTC. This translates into CAISVGQGHEQYF.

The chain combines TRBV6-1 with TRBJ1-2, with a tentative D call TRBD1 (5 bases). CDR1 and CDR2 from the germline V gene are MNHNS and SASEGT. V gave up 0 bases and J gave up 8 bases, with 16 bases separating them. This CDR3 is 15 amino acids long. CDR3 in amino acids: CASSEATGRAWGYTF. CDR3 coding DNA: TGTGCCAGCAGTGAAGCTACAGGCCGGGCCTGGGGCTACACCTTC.

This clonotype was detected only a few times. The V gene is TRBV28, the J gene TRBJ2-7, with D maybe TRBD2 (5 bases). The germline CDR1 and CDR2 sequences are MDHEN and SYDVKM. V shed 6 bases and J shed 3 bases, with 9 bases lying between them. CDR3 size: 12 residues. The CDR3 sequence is CASRDFHYEQYF. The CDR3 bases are TGTGCCAGCAGGGACTTCCACTACGAGCAGTACTTC. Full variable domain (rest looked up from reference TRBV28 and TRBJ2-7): DVKVTQSSRYLVKRTGEKVFLECVQDMDHENMFWYRQDPGLGLRLIYFSYDVKMKEKGDIPEGYSVSREKKERFSLILESASTNQTSMYLCASRDFHYEQYFGPGTRLTVT.

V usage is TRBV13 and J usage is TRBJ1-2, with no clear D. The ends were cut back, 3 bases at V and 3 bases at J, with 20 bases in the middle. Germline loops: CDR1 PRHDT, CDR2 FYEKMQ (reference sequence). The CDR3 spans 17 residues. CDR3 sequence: CASSLESSTEKYYGYTF. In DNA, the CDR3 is TGTGCCAGCAGCTTGGAAAGTTCGACGGAGAAATACTATGGCTACACCTTC.

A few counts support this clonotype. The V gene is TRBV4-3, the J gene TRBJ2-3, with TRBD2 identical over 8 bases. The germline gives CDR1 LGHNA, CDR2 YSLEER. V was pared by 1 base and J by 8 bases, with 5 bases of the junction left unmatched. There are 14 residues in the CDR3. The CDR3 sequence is CASSQGTGGLTQYF. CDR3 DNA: TGCGCCAGCAGCCAAGGGACGGGAGGGCTTACGCAGTATTTT.

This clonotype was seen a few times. The CDR3 DNA follows: TGCGCCAGCAGCTTGGCCTCTCGGGTCCAGGGAGAGACCCAGTACTTC. As protein: CASSLASRVQGETQYF. The chain combines TRBV5-1 with TRBJ2-5; D is possibly TRBD1 (5 bases). The CDR3 contains 16 residues. Between the trimmed V and J ends, which lost 0 bases and 4 bases, there was a span of 16 bases. Germline loops: CDR1 SGHRS, CDR2 YFSETQ.

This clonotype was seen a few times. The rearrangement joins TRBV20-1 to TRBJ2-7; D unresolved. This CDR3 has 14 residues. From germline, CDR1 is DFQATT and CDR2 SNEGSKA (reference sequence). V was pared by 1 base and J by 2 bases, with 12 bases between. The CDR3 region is CSARGSYSPYEQYF. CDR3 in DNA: TGCAGTGCTAGAGGATCTTACAGTCCCTACGAGCAGTACTTC.

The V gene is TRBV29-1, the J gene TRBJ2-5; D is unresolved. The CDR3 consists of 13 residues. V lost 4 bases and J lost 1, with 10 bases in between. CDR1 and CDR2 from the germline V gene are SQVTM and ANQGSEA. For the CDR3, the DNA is TGCAGCGTTGGGCAGGCCGTCCAAGAGACCCAGTACTTC. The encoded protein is CSVGQAVQETQYF.

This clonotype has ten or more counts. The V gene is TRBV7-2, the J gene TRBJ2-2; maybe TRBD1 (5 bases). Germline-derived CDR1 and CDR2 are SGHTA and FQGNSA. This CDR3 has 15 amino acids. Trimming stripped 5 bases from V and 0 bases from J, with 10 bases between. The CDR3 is CASSARTTNTGELFF. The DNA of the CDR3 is TGTGCCAGCAGCGCCCGGACAACGAACACCGGGGAGCTGTTTTTT.

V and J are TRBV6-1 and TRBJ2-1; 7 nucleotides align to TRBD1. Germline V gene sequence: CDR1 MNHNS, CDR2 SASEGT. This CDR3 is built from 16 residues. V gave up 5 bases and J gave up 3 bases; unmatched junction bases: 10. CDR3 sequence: CASSLSGTDIYNEQFF. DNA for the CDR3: TGTGCCAGCAGTTTATCCGGGACAGATATCTACAATGAGCAGTTCTTC.

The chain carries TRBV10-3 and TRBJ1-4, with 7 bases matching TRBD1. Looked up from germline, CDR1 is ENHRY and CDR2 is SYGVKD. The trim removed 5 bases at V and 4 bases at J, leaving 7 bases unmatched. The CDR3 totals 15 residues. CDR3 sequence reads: CAISNDQGVNEKLFF. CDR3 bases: TGTGCCATCAGTAACGATCAGGGGGTTAATGAAAAACTGTTTTTT.

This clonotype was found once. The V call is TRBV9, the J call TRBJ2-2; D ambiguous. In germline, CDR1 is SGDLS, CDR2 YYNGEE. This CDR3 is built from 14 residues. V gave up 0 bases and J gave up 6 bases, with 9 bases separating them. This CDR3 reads CASSVGGSAGELFF. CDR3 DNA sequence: TGTGCCAGCAGCGTAGGGGGTTCCGCCGGGGAGCTGTTTTTT.

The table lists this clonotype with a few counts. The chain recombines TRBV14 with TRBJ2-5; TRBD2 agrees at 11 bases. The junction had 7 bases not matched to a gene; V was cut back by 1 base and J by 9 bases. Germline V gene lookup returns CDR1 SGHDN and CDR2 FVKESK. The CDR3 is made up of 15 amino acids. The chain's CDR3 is CASSQGLAGTVAQYF. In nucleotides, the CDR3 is TGTGCCAGCAGCCAAGGACTAGCGGGAACGGTGGCCCAGTACTTC.

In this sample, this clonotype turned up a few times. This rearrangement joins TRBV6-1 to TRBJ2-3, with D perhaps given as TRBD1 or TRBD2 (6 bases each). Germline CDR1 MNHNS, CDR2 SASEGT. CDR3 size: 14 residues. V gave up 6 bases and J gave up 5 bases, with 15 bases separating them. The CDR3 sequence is CASSPGASKDTQYF. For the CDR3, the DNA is TGTGCCAGCAGCCCGGGGGCTAGTAAAGATACGCAGTATTTT.

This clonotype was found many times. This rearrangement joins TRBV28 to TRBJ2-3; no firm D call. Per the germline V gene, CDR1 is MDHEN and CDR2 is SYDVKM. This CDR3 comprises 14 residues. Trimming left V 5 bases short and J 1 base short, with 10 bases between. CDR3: CASSPPWGTDTQYF. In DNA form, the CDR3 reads TGTGCCAGCAGTCCCCCTTGGGGCACAGATACGCAGTATTTT. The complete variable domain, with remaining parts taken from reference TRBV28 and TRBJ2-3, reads DVKVTQSSRYLVKRTGEKVFLECVQDMDHENMFWYRQDPGLGLRLIYFSYDVKMKEKGDIPEGYSVSREKKERFSLILESASTNQTSMYLCASSPPWGTDTQYFGPGTRLTVL.